The 20 T cell receptor beta chains listed next were all sequenced from one sample in a study of shared clonotypes between healthy human individuals. This table comes from immunoSEQ multiplex PCR, and its TCRdb copy is limited to in-frame clones, with some not included. The table shows under 2,000,000 clones, with over 85% occurring only once. Naive CD8 cells, CD45RO-negative and positively selected for CCR7, excluded terminally differentiated effector memory CD45RA+ cells. Material for sequencing was naive CD8+ T cells sorted from blood. The receptors here all came from a man younger than 35 in good health.

Concerning this clone itself: The sample carries other DNA sequences with the same CDR3. The rearrangement uses TRBV9 and TRBJ1-2, with 7 bases matching TRBD1. The CDR3 contains 15 residues. V trimming: 3 bases; J trimming: 0 bases; junction bases outside the gene matches: 5. Germline CDR1 and CDR2: SGDLS and YYNGEE. CDR3 sequence: CASSATGTANYGYTF. The CDR3 nucleotides read TGTGCCAGCAGCGCGACCGGGACAGCTAACTATGGCTACACCTTC.

The chain joins TRBV27 to TRBJ1-5, with 8 bases aligning to TRBD1. Losses at the gene ends were 6 bases for V and 5 bases for J; bases not matched to a gene: 6. Germline CDR1 is MNHEY and CDR2 is SMNVEV (reference sequence). The CDR3 totals 14 residues. The DNA of the CDR3 is TGTGCCAGCAGACTACAGGGGGGGCATCAGCCCCAGCATTTT. It codes for CASRLQGGHQPQHF.

J is TRBJ1-5 and V is TRBV27; D perhaps matches TRBD1 (5 bases). Per the germline V gene, CDR1 is MNHEY and CDR2 is SMNVEV (reference sequence). This CDR3 is 15 amino acids long. The germline V and J ends were trimmed by 8 bases and 0 bases, with 14 bases remaining between them. The CDR3 loop reads CASGEWGVSNQPQHF. The CDR3 DNA reads TGTGCCAGCGGGGAGTGGGGGGTTAGCAATCAGCCCCAGCATTTT.

The V call is TRBV7-8, the J call TRBJ1-1; unclear D gene. CDR3 size: 14 residues. Per germline, CDR1 SGHVS and CDR2 FQNEAQ. Trimming took 4 bases from V and 4 from J, leaving 13 bases between them. CDR3 coding DNA: TGTGCCAGCAGCTACTCGGGCGCGGGCACTGAAGCTTTCTTT. Its translation is CASSYSGAGTEAFF.

CDR3 protein: CASSYSVDSQAFF. CDR3 bases: TGTGCCAGCAGTTACTCGGTGGACAGCCAAGCTTTCTTT. The chain employs TRBV6-6 and TRBJ1-1, with D possibly being TRBD1 (6 bases). The CDR3 runs to 13 residues. The V gene's germline CDR1 is MNHNY and CDR2 SVGAGI (reference sequence). The V and J ends lost 0 bases and 9 bases respectively, with 11 bases between them.

The genes are TRBV7-2 and TRBJ2-2; D is unclear. Germline values: CDR1 SGHTA, CDR2 FQGNSA. V was cut by 3 bases and J by 0 bases, with 8 bases left in between. This CDR3 contains 15 residues. The chain's CDR3 is CASSFPIANTGELFF. The CDR3 region has the DNA TGTGCCAGCAGCTTCCCGATCGCGAACACCGGGGAGCTGTTTTTT.

This clone showed up just a few times. The V call is TRBV19, the J call TRBJ1-2; D ambiguous. The CDR3 is 13 residues long. CDR1 is LNHDA and CDR2 is SQIVND in the germline V gene (reference sequence). The V gene lost 1 base and the J gene lost 4 bases, with 7 bases spanning the gap. CDR3: CASSIGAAYGYTF. CDR3 DNA: TGTGCCAGTAGTATAGGGGCAGCCTATGGCTACACCTTC. The full variable domain, in which reference TRBV19 and TRBJ1-2 provide the parts outside the CDR3, is DGGITQSPKYLFRKEGQNVTLSCEQNLNHDAMYWYRQDPGQGLRLIYYSQIVNDFQKGDIAEGYSVSREKKESFPLTVTSAQKNPTAFYLCASSIGAAYGYTFGSGTRLTVV.

The chain combines TRBV29-1 with TRBJ1-2; D unclear. Germline V gives CDR1 SQVTM, CDR2 ANQGSEA. The CDR3 is 12 amino acids. The V and J ends lost 8 bases and 1 base respectively, with 11 bases between them. The CDR3 DNA is TGCAGCCTGCAGGAGATTAACTATGGCTACACCTTC. Its protein product is CSLQEINYGYTF.

The CDR3 coding sequence is TGTGCCTGGACCACAGAGAACTATAATTCACCCCTCCACTTT. Protein: CAWTTENYNSPLHF. J is TRBJ1-6 and V is TRBV30; no firm D call. Trimming cost V 4 bases and J 3 bases, with 10 bases left between them. Germline CDR1 GTSNPN, CDR2 SVGIG (reference sequence). The CDR3 sequence is 14 residues long.

The gene calls are TRBV19 and TRBJ2-7; D is possibly TRBD2 (7 bases). Trimming removed 5 bases at V and 7 bases at J, with 18 bases between. CDR1 and CDR2 (germline): LNHDA, SQIVND (reference sequence). This CDR3 region has 14 residues. The CDR3 is CASSPTGGVREQYF. In DNA form, the CDR3 reads TGTGCCAGTAGTCCAACGGGGGGCGTCCGGGAGCAGTACTTC.

The chain couples TRBV19 to TRBJ2-7; 8 nucleotides line up with TRBD2. After removal of 5 bases from V and 6 bases from J, the junction contained 6 bases not matched to a gene. The CDR3 runs 13 residues. Germline V lookup: CDR1 LNHDA, CDR2 SQIVND (reference sequence). CDR3 in DNA: TGTGCCAGTAGTTTGGGACTAGGTGGCGAGCAGTACTTC. It translates to CASSLGLGGEQYF.

This chain links TRBV11-2 with TRBJ2-1; a possible D gene is TRBD1 (6 bases). Germline CDR1 reads SGHAT; CDR2 reads FQNNGV. This CDR3 comprises 17 residues. The ends were cut back, 5 bases at V and 3 bases at J, with 20 bases in the middle. DNA of the CDR3: TGTGCCAGCAGCAGGCCCCAACAGGGACCTAACTACAATGAGCAGTTCTTC. Encoded protein: CASSRPQQGPNYNEQFF.

This chain uses TRBV27 with TRBJ2-7; either TRBD1 or TRBD2 may fit D (5 bases each). The CDR3 has 17 amino acids. The V and J ends lost 5 bases and 1 base respectively, with 21 bases between them. In germline, CDR1 is MNHEY, CDR2 SMNVEV (reference sequence). DNA of the CDR3: TGTGCCAGCAGTGGTCGGCTAGTCGATGGGGGTTCCTACGAGCAGTACTTC. Its protein product is CASSGRLVDGGSYEQYF.

The chain couples TRBV29-1 to TRBJ2-7; D gene unclear. Looked up from germline, CDR1 is SQVTM and CDR2 is ANQGSEA. Trimming cost V 2 bases and J 1 base, with 12 bases left between them. This CDR3 is 14 amino acids long. The DNA for the CDR3 is TGCAGCGTTGAAATGGGGTTTGGATCCTACGAGCAGTACTTC. It specifies CSVEMGFGSYEQYF.

For the CDR3, the DNA is TGTGCCTGGAGCCCTGGTGCGGTCACTGAAGCTTTCTTT. Amino acid sequence: CAWSPGAVTEAFF. The gene calls are TRBV30 and TRBJ1-1, with D uncertain. Germline V gives CDR1 GTSNPN, CDR2 SVGIG (reference sequence). There are 13 residues in the CDR3. The V end was cut by 3 bases, the J end by 4 bases, with 12 bases between.

For this clone: Additional DNA sequences in this sample encode the identical CDR3. CDR3 coding DNA: TGTGCCAGCAGCCCCGGGACAGGGTTCTACGAGCAGTACTTC. Its translation is CASSPGTGFYEQYF. V gene TRBV5-8 combines with J gene TRBJ2-7; 9 positions match TRBD1. This CDR3 is built from 14 residues. V lost 4 bases and J lost 3; bases outside the gene matches: 5. Germline-derived CDR1 and CDR2 are SGHTS and YDEGEE.

The chain is built from TRBV5-4 and TRBJ1-1; D is undetermined. There are 12 residues in the CDR3. V shed 6 bases and J shed 10 bases, with 16 bases lying between them. Germline assignment: CDR1 SGHNT and CDR2 YYREEE (reference sequence). The CDR3 DNA sequence: TGTGCCAGCACCCATGACGGGGAGGGAGCTTTCTTT. Protein product: CASTHDGEGAFF. The full variable domain, completed using reference TRBV5-4 and TRBJ1-1, is ETGVTQSPTHLIKTRGQQVTLRCSSQSGHNTVSWYQQALGQGPQFIFQYYREEENGRGNFPPRFSGLQFPNYSSELNVNALELDDSALYLCASTHDGEGAFFGQGTRLTVV.

This sequence joins TRBV5-6 and TRBJ2-1; 12 nucleotides align to TRBD2. The V and J ends lost 4 bases and 0 bases, in that order; junction bases with no gene match: 8. From germline, CDR1 is SGHDT and CDR2 YYEEEE. There are 18 residues in the CDR3. The CDR3 DNA reads TGTGCCAGCAGCCCGGGACTAGCGGGCCTTAGCTCCTACAATGAGCAGTTCTTC. Translation gives CASSPGLAGLSSYNEQFF.

The V gene is TRBV5-1, the J gene TRBJ2-6; TRBD1 agrees at 8 bases. Germline lookup yields CDR1 SGHRS and CDR2 YFSETQ. This CDR3 is built from 20 residues. The V segment lost 4 bases and the J segment 2 bases; nucleotides outside the gene matches: 17. The CDR3 nucleotides read TGCGCCAGCAGCCTCGACCGGGACAGGATATCCCCGGCTGGGGCCAACGTCCTGACTTTC. Amino acids: CASSLDRDRISPAGANVLTF.

V and J are TRBV4-1 and TRBJ2-1; 7 bases map to TRBD2. The CDR3 loop spans 17 amino acids. CDR1 is MGHRA and CDR2 is YSYEKL in the germline V gene. The ends lost 4 bases at V and 5 bases at J; junction bases unmatched: 14. The CDR3 sequence: CASSPPIKGGTDNEQFF. The CDR3 DNA reads TGCGCCAGCAGCCCCCCCATTAAGGGAGGGACGGACAATGAGCAGTTCTTC.